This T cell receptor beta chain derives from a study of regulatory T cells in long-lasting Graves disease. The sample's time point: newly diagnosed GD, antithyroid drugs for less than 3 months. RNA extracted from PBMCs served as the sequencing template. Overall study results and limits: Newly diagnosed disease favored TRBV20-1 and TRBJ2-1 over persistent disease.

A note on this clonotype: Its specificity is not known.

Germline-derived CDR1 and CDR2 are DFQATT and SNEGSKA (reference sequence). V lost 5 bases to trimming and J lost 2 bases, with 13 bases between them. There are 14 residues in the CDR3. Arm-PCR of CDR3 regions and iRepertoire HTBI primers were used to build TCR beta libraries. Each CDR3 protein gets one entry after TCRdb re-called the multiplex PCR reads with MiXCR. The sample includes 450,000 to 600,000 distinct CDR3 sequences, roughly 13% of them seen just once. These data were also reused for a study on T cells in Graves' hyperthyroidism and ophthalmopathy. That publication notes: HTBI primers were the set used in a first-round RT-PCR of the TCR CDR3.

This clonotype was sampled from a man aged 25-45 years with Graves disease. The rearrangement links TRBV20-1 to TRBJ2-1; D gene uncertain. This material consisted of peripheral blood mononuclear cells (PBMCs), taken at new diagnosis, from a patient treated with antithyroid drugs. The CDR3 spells CSAYSTEAYNEQFF. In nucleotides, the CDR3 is TGCAGTGCTTACTCAACCGAGGCCTACAATGAGCAGTTCTTC.